The entry that follows covers one T cell receptor beta chain sequence. What it recognizes is unknown. The PCR made use of 60 Vbeta and 13 Jbeta primers. Measured with immunoSEQ multiplex PCR; TCRdb has only the in-frame clones, and not every one. Recorded here are 140,000 to 150,000 clones; the top ten clones represent approximately 1%. This sample was included in a study of cytomegalovirus exposure and HLA in healthy donors. Study results and limitations: According to an earlier analysis, most TCR beta V segments yielded productive rearrangements about 87% or about 30% of the time. In a later analysis, HLA-C alleles had the fewest associated TCRs, DRB1 alleles the most. There were reportedly fewer N-insertions in an Asian-associated ancestry cluster than the approximately 670-donor mean, in a later analysis.

The material sequenced was PBMCs. The receptor was derived from a male donor in good health and CMV-seronegative.

In nucleotides, the CDR3 is TGTGCCAGTAGTATGTACCGGACAGGCCAAGAGACCCAGTACTTC. It codes for CASSMYRTGQETQYF. The chain is built from TRBV19 and TRBJ2-5; 7 nucleotides line up with TRBD1. V lost 3 bases to trimming and J lost 1 base; unmatched junction nucleotides: 5. Germline CDR1 is LNHDA and CDR2 is SQIVND (reference sequence). This CDR3 has 15 residues.